This TCR beta chain appears in the sequencing data of a study of T-cell memory formation after mild COVID-19. On the study more broadly: TCR clusters showed largely donor specificity.

Germline CDR1 reads MNHEY; CDR2 reads SMNVEV (reference sequence). This CDR3 region has 13 residues. Trimming left V 3 bases short and J 8 bases short, with 13 bases between. Broader study findings: Researchers report contracting CD4+ clones mostly in CM and EM, with CD8+ clones in EMRA. The appearance of some responding clones in pre-infection memory suggested that cross-reactive memory joined.

Worth noting for this clonotype: Its antigen is currently unknown.

Constant-segment primers and 5'RACE yielded cDNA libraries for TCR alpha and TCR beta, each carrying sample barcodes and UMIs. In TCRdb, the 5' RACE reads were re-called with MiXCR into one record per CDR3 protein. Of some 350,000 distinct CDR3 sequences listed, over 10% are singletons. Sequencing used PBMCs or a T cell subset sorted from them (not recorded which). The chain employs TRBV27 and TRBJ1-2; no reliable D call. This sequence was found in a man between 18 and 29 years old who had mild COVID-19 (a few samples of this study predate the infection). Cell type and time point are not known. The CDR3 coding sequence is TGTGCCAGCAGTTTCGCTGGACGAGGCGGCTACACCTTC. The encoded protein is CASSFAGRGGYTF.